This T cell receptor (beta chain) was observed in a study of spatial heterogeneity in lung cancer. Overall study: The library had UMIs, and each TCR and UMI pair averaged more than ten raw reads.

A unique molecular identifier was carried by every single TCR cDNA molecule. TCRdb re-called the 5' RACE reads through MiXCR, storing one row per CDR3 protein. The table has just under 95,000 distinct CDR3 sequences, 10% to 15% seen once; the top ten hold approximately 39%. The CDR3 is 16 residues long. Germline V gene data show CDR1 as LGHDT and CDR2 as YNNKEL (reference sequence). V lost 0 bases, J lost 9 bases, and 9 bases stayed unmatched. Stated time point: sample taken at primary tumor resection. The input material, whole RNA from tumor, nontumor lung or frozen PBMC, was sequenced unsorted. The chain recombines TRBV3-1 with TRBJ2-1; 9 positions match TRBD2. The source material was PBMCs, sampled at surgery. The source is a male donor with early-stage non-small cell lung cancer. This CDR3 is CASSQDRLAASSEQFF. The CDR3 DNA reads TGTGCCAGCAGCCAAGATCGACTAGCGGCGTCCAGTGAGCAGTTCTTC.